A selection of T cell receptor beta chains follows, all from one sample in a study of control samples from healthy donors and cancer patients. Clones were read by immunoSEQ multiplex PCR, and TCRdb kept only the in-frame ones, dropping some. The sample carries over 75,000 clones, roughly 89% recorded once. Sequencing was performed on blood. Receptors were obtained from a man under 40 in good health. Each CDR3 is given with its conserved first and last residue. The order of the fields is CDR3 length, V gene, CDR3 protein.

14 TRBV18 CASSSGTGVGPYTF
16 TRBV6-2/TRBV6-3 CASSYGMRGRPEEAFF
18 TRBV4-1 CASSHDLDRRQTSYEQYF
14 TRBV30 CAWSTGTGVSPLHF
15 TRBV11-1 CASSLGGRSYNEQFF
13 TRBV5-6 CASRNPGQETQYF
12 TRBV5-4 CASSSTSNEQFF
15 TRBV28 CASSLGKRIIVSQHF
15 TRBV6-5 CASKQDRGTTDTQYF
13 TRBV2 CAIAGQMSREQYF
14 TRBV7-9 CASRGQGPGNTIYF
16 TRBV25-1 CASSDPGTSGSLKQFF
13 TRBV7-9 CASSPRGSYEQYF
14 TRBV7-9 CASSQTTGAVEQYF
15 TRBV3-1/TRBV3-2 CASSQDTSLNQPQHF
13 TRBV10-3 CAPGTAYNSPLHF
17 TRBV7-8 CASSLTQSAALVQPQHF
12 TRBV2 CARGQGIGEQYF
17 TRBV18 CASSPIRLAGNTGELFF
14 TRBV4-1 CASSQGTSTDTQYF
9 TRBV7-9 CASSSTQYF
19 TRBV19 CASSPVLASSLLAKNIQYF
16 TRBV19 CASSTRQGARLTEAFF
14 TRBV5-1 CASSLGGEPVGYTF
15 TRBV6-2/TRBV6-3 CASSRSDKSGETQYF
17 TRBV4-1 CASSHPSSGRRADTQYF
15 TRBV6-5 CASSTYRVLGNTIYF
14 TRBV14 CASSRTHRTGELFF
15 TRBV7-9 CASRSGQGKLTEAFF
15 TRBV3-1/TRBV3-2 CASSQGFRGNTEAFF
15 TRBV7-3 CASSLLGGITGELFF
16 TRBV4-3 CASSPGDRVGTGELFF
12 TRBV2 CATQEGRETQYF
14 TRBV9 CASSVAGGNQPQHF
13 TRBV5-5 CASSLNLQETQYF
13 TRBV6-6 CASSRQNTYGYTF
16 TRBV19 CASSSRDRVEDTEAFF
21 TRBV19 CASTTSRKAGGQGPSTDTQYF
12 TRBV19 CASSIWEQPQHF
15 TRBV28 CASSFRDRVFQPQHF
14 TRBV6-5 CASSSAGQGYGYTF
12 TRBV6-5 CASGEWVDTQYF
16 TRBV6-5 CASSSGGPSSYNEQFF
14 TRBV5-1 CASSIKTGVETQYF
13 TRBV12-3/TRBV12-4 CASSLTVADEQYF
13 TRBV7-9 CASSGGTTGGYTF
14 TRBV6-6 CASSPERGSDGQFF
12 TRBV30 CAWSVGADTQYF
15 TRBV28 CASRPQGAGGNTIYF
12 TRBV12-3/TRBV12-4 CASSPGSAEAFF
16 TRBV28 CASSLQGQGRGNTIYF
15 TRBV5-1 CASSLVGSVYNEQFF
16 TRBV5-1 CASSLHRGPSTDTQYF
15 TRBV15 CATSRDRGLGNTIYF
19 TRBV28 CASSLRLIRGGPNGYTQYF
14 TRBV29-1 CSVEVRQPYNEQFF
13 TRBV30 CAWSVGVIYEQYF
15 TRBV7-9 CASSLNSGSNEKLFF